This record concerns one T cell receptor (beta chain) sequence. These data originate in a study of T-cell reconstitution after alpha-beta-depleted transplantation in children. V dropped 5 bases and J dropped 3; count of bases not matched to a gene: 4. The CDR3 is 15 amino acids. Per the germline V gene, CDR1 is SGHVS and CDR2 is FNYEAQ. Preparation of the TCRbeta library involved a method that used unique molecular identifiers. TCRdb re-called the PCR reads with MiXCR, one entry per CDR3 protein. The profile shows about 540,000 distinct CDR3 sequences, about a sixth of them singletons. The J gene is TRBJ2-1, the V gene TRBV7-6, with 10 bases lining up with TRBD2. Sequencing was performed on PBMCs from the stem cell graft donor, taken from the stem cell graft. This TCR derives from a human donor who donated a stem cell graft to a child with acute lymphoblastic leukemia. CDR3 bases: TGTGCCAGCAGCGATACTAGCGGGGTCTACAATGAGCAGTTCTTC. It yields the protein CASSDTSGVYNEQFF. Drawing the rest from reference TRBV7-6 and TRBJ2-1, the complete variable domain is GAGVSQSPRYKVTKRGQDVALRCDPISGHVSLYWYRQALGQGPEFLTYFNYEAQQDKSGLPNDRFSAERPEGSISTLTIQRTEQRDSAMYRCASSDTSGVYNEQFFGPGTRLTVL.